This T cell receptor (beta chain) was recorded in a study of shared clonotypes between healthy human individuals. This clone appeared a few times. No antigen is known for it. Looked up from germline, CDR1 is LNHDA and CDR2 is SQIVND (reference sequence). The V segment lost 5 bases and the J segment 6 bases; nucleotides outside the gene matches: 4. CDR3 length equals 13 residues. Clones were read by immunoSEQ multiplex PCR, and TCRdb kept only the in-frame ones, dropping some. The sample contains hundreds of thousands of clones, about 74% of which appear only once. Healthy and HIV-negative, the adult donors had no recent acute infections or vaccinations. Notes on the study in general: The generation probabilities recorded for non-shared clonotypes fell below those of clonotypes shared by all four donors.

The receptor was derived from a woman aged 25 to 39 in good health. The gene calls are TRBV19 and TRBJ2-4; 7 bases match TRBD1. The sample comprised memory CD4+ T cells sorted from blood. Subset of the sample: CD45RA-negative fraction. CDR3 in amino acids: CASSDRGPNIQYF. CDR3 DNA: TGTGCCAGTAGTGATAGGGGGCCAAACATTCAGTACTTC.